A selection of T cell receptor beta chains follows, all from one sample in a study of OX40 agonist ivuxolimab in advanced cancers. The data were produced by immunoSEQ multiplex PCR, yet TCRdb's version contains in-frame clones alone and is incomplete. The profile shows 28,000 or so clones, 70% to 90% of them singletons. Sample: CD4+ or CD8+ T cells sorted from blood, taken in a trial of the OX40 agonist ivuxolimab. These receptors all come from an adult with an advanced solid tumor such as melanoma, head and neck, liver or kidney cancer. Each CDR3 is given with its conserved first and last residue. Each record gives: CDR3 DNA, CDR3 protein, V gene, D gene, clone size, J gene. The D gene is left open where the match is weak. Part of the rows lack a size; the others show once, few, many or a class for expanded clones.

cdr3_nt: TGTGCCAGCCATGGAGGCGGGAGCAATCAGCCCCAGCATTTT
cdr3_aa: CASHGGGSNQPQHF
v_call: TRBV6-6
d_call: NA
clone_size: NA
j_call: TRBJ1-5

cdr3_nt: TGTGCCAGCAGTCCTCCCGGACTAGCGGGAGGAGTGGACAATGAGCAGTTCTTC
cdr3_aa: CASSPPGLAGGVDNEQFF
v_call: TRBV28
d_call: TRBD2
clone_size: once
j_call: TRBJ2-1

cdr3_nt: TGTGCCAGCAGCCAGCCCGGGACAGGGGCCTACGAGCAGTACTTC
cdr3_aa: CASSQPGTGAYEQYF
v_call: TRBV6-5
d_call: TRBD1
clone_size: NA
j_call: TRBJ2-7

cdr3_nt: TGTGCCAGCAGCGTGGGGGCAGGGGGTAGCACTGAAGCTTTCTTT
cdr3_aa: CASSVGAGGSTEAFF
v_call: TRBV9
d_call: TRBD1
clone_size: few
j_call: TRBJ1-1

cdr3_nt: TGTGCCAGTAGTATAGGCGGGAGGGGGGCAGATACGCAGTATTTT
cdr3_aa: CASSIGGRGADTQYF
v_call: TRBV19
d_call: TRBD2
clone_size: NA
j_call: TRBJ2-3

cdr3_nt: TGTGCCAGCAGTTACCGGACGGGCTATGGCTACACCTTC
cdr3_aa: CASSYRTGYGYTF
v_call: TRBV6-5
d_call: NA
clone_size: NA
j_call: TRBJ1-2

cdr3_nt: TGTGCCAGCATAACTGACAGGGTGGGTGAAAAACTGTTTTTT
cdr3_aa: CASITDRVGEKLFF
v_call: TRBV2
d_call: TRBD1
clone_size: NA
j_call: TRBJ1-4

cdr3_nt: TGTGCCAGCAGTTTGGGCTGGGGGGCTGGGGCCAACGTCCTGACTTTC
cdr3_aa: CASSLGWGAGANVLTF
v_call: TRBV27
d_call: NA
clone_size: NA
j_call: TRBJ2-6

cdr3_nt: TGTGCCAGCAGCGAGGGTAATGAAAAACTGTTTTTT
cdr3_aa: CASSEGNEKLFF
v_call: TRBV7-9
d_call: NA
clone_size: NA
j_call: TRBJ1-4

cdr3_nt: TGTGCCAGCAGTTGGGACTCGCTGGGGACAGATACGCAGTATTTT
cdr3_aa: CASSWDSLGTDTQYF
v_call: TRBV28
d_call: NA
clone_size: NA
j_call: TRBJ2-3